The sequence of this TCR beta chain was determined in a study of T cells after posttransplantation cyclophosphamide (dated by TCRdb to about 2016). Turning to the overall study: Using TRB sequencing, the study followed how the T cell repertoire reconstituted after myeloablative bone marrow transplantation in which posttransplantation cyclophosphamide served as GVHD prophylaxis. Antigen receptor sequencing was done on samples from about 34 PTCy-treated patients and from approximately 17 related bone marrow donors of those patients. Blood from every one of the 30 to 40 PTCy patients who had 1-year posttransplant specimens underwent TRB sequencing. Public TRB sequences were searched against a database of over 3,600 sequences associated with responses to pathogens, tumor antigens, self-antigens and alloantigens. In 3 patients, up to about 3 additional blood samples taken between 2 and 5.2 years after transplant also underwent TRB sequencing, as did pretransplant blood from 4 patients. Because TRA and TRB clonality correlated tightly in 10 or so samples, later TCR analyses were limited to TRB. On the study overall, not on this receptor specifically: Donor-recipient similarity was low at 1-2 months but rose over the first year, and later blood repertoires were often dominated by donor CD8+ memory clones. The TRB repertoires of T cells infiltrating skin or GI tract showed only limited overlap with the TRB repertoires of T cells in blood. Across the 35 to 45 patients, TRB clonality was highly associated with recipient CMV seropositivity and CMV reactivation, and diversity with PTCy was similar to that in the CNI/methotrexate controls.

TRB sequencing used genomic DNA with the immunoSEQ assay at survey resolution or the hsTCRB kit. In the authors' own workflow: The immunoSEQ software handled initial read processing, and the LymphoSeq R package was used for repertoire analyses. For each TRB dataset, clonality was calculated as 1 minus normalized Shannon entropy, and the Gini coefficient was computed as well. To infer phenotypes in unsorted samples, TRB sequences from sorted subsets of the recipient or donor were mapped onto the unsorted samples of the same recipient. TCRdb took over this immuneACCESS table, retaining in-frame rearrangements with V and J assigned. Such tables are incomplete; in checked studies, under half of the missing clones stem from an unresolved V gene, and the remainder is unexplained. V and J calls and clone size follow that table, whereas D and trimming were derived from the DNA. The sample contains some 21,000 clones, 85% to 90% of them found a single time. The ten top clones hold 1.5% to 2% of the sample.

The germline ends are 9 bases apart after V is trimmed by 0 bases and J by 7 bases. The germline V gene provides CDR1 MNHEY and CDR2 SVGAGI. The cysteine opens and the phenylalanine closes a CDR3 of 13 amino acids. The retained sequence is limited to the CDR3, 39 bases, with the frame set at the first base. The control cohort was some 10 patients given myeloablative marrow transplants with methotrexate plus a calcineurin inhibitor, sampled 1 year after transplant. Peripheral blood and bone marrow mononuclear cells were isolated by Ficoll-Hypaque density centrifugation and cryopreserved. Concerning this clone: The antigen this receptor binds is unknown. No much larger clone is present one base from it, and per-base qualities are unavailable.

The input for sequencing was PBMCs, taken approximately twelve months after allogeneic stem cell transplant with calcineurin inhibitor and methotrexate. This TCR came from a female patient aged 25-40 years who received an allogeneic stem cell transplant from an unrelated donor, was CMV-positive, and had acute and chronic GVHD. Post transplant, some T cells may arise from the graft donor. The chain is made from TRBV6-5 and TRBJ1-1, with no confidently assigned D gene. CDR3 sequence: CASSYSFPGEAFF. The DNA sequence is TGTGCCAGCAGTTACTCTTTCCCGGGTGAAGCTTTCTTT.